These 22 T cell receptor beta chains were all obtained from the same sample, sequenced in a study of blood T cell repertoires in COVID-19 (dated by TCRdb to about 2020). Libraries were constructed by the immunoSEQ multiplex PCR assay. In TCRdb, the immuneACCESS table is reduced to in-frame sequences with V and J assigned. These tables do not hold every clone; where another copy was compared, an unresolved V gene accounts for under half, and the others remain unexplained. In this sample the table shows roughly 250,000 clones, 75% to 90% of which occur a single time. About 6% of the sample is held by the ten biggest clonotypes. What was sequenced was PBMCs or T cells enriched from blood (not recorded which). All receptors come from a woman in her twenties or thirties with acute COVID-19.

V usage is TRBV18 and J usage is TRBJ1-3; D is uncertain. V gave up 8 bases and J gave up 0 bases, with 14 bases separating them. Germline CDR1 reads KGHSH; CDR2 reads LQKENI. The CDR3 has 15 residues. For the CDR3, the DNA is TGTGCCAGCCCTTCGGCCCCTAGCTCTGGAAACACCATATATTTT. This sequence encodes CASPSAPSSGNTIYF.

The chain couples TRBV7-2 to TRBJ2-7; 8 positions agree with TRBD2. V lost 5 bases and J lost 3; bases outside the gene matches: 9. From germline, CDR1 is SGHTA and CDR2 FQGNSA. CDR3 size: 15 residues. CDR3 nucleotides: TGTGCCAGCAGCCCCTGGAGCGGGAGTATCTACGAGCAGTACTTC. It is translated as CASSPWSGSIYEQYF. The complete variable domain, with remaining parts taken from reference TRBV7-2 and TRBJ2-7, reads GAGVSQSPSNKVTEKGKDVELRCDPISGHTALYWYRQSLGQGLEFLIYFQGNSAPDKSGLPSDRFSAERTGGSVSTLTIQRTQQEDSAVYLCASSPWSGSIYEQYFGPGTRLTVT.

The genes are TRBV2 and TRBJ2-3; 9 bases line up with TRBD2. Germline CDR1 and CDR2: SNHLY and FYNNEI. This CDR3 region has 13 residues. V trimming: 4 bases; J trimming: 14 bases; junction bases outside the gene matches: 10. CDR3 loop: CASSVASGVTPYF. Here the CDR3 DNA reads TGTGCCAGCAGTGTGGCTAGCGGGGTCACACCGTATTTT.

The gene calls are TRBV19 and TRBJ2-7, with TRBD2 matching over 7 bases. V lost 3 bases to trimming and J lost 7 bases; unmatched junction nucleotides: 6. The CDR3 has 13 residues. Germline CDR1 LNHDA, CDR2 SQIVND (reference sequence). CDR3 sequence reads: CASSIAQGGEQYF. CDR3 sequence (DNA): TGTGCCAGTAGTATCGCTCAGGGAGGGGAGCAGTACTTC.

The genes are TRBV7-9 and TRBJ2-1, with TRBD2 matching 14 bases. The CDR3 covers 16 residues. J gave up 6 bases and V 6 bases, and 7 bases lay outside the gene matches. Germline V lookup: CDR1 SEHNR, CDR2 FQNEAQ (reference sequence). CDR3 protein: CASRSGTSGRSNEQFF. CDR3 nucleotides: TGTGCCAGCAGGTCTGGGACTAGCGGGAGAAGCAATGAGCAGTTCTTC.

CDR3 sequence (DNA): TGTGCCAGCTCACCACCCGGACTAGCGGGAGGTACCGGGGAGCTGTTTTTT. This encodes CASSPPGLAGGTGELFF. V usage is TRBV18 and J usage is TRBJ2-2; TRBD2 matches 14 bases. The V segment lost 0 bases and the J segment 5 bases; nucleotides outside the gene matches: 2. The CDR3 spans 17 residues. Germline V CDR1 and CDR2: KGHSH, LQKENI. Together with reference TRBV18 and TRBJ2-2, the CDR3 gives the full variable domain: NAGVMQNPRHLVRRRGQEARLRCSPMKGHSHVYWYRQLPEEGLKFMVYLQKENIIDESGMPKERFSAEFPKEGPSILRIQQVVRGDSAAYFCASSPPGLAGGTGELFFGEGSRLTVL.

V and J are TRBV4-2 and TRBJ2-2; tentatively, D is TRBD2 (6 bases). V lost 1 base and J lost 3, with 9 bases in between. From germline, CDR1 is LGHNA and CDR2 YNFKEQ. The CDR3 length is 15 residues. CDR3 amino acids: CASSQASVDTGELFF. CDR3 nucleotide sequence: TGTGCCAGCAGCCAAGCTAGCGTCGACACCGGGGAGCTGTTTTTT.

This clone has a handful of counts. The chain uses TRBV5-1 and TRBJ2-5; TRBD1 matches at 7 bases. The length of the CDR3 is 14 residues. J lost 4 bases, V lost 3 bases, and 6 bases had no gene match. Germline lookup yields CDR1 SGHRS and CDR2 YFSETQ. CDR3 residues: CASSWAGGIETQYF. CDR3 sequence (DNA): TGCGCCAGCAGCTGGGCAGGGGGTATAGAGACCCAGTACTTC.

The CDR3, as DNA: TGTGCCAGCAGGGTCGACAGGAACACTGAAGCTTTCTTT. Translation: CASRVDRNTEAFF. The V call is TRBV28, the J call TRBJ1-1, with D tentatively TRBD1 (5 bases). The CDR3 runs 13 residues. V lost 6 bases and J lost 1, with 9 bases in between. Germline V lookup: CDR1 MDHEN, CDR2 SYDVKM.

The chain uses TRBV18 and TRBJ2-1; the D gene is possibly TRBD1 (7 bases). In germline, CDR1 is KGHSH, CDR2 LQKENI. The CDR3 loop spans 14 amino acids. V lost 6 bases and J 8 bases, leaving 17 bases between the germline ends. This CDR3 reads CASSQGQASDEQFF. The CDR3 coding sequence is TGTGCCAGCTCCCAAGGACAGGCTAGCGATGAGCAGTTCTTC. Supplemented by reference TRBV18 and TRBJ2-1, the full variable domain reads NAGVMQNPRHLVRRRGQEARLRCSPMKGHSHVYWYRQLPEEGLKFMVYLQKENIIDESGMPKERFSAEFPKEGPSILRIQQVVRGDSAAYFCASSQGQASDEQFFGPGTRLTVL.

V is TRBV6-6 and J is TRBJ1-2; D remains unclear. V shed 2 bases and J shed 6 bases, with 13 bases lying between them. Germline CDR1 and CDR2: MNHNY and SVGAGI (reference sequence). This CDR3 region has 14 residues. The CDR3 loop reads CASSYATQVDGYTF. Here the CDR3 DNA reads TGTGCCAGCAGTTACGCAACCCAGGTGGATGGCTACACCTTC.

The sample holds one count of this clone. The chain links TRBV10-3 to TRBJ1-1; 7 bases match TRBD1. The V gene end was trimmed by 4 bases and the J gene end by 10 bases; junction bases not matched to a gene: 9. This CDR3 has 13 amino acids. Per germline, CDR1 ENHRY and CDR2 SYGVKD. The chain's CDR3 is CAISGGQEVGAFF. The CDR3 nucleotides are TGTGCCATCAGTGGCGGACAGGAGGTTGGAGCTTTCTTT.

The V call is TRBV7-3, the J call TRBJ2-1; TRBD2 matches at 13 bases. CDR1 SGHTA and CDR2 FQGTGA come from the germline V gene. V dropped 6 bases and J dropped 7; count of bases not matched to a gene: 6. The CDR3 consists of 15 residues. The CDR3 spells CASSTGLAGVNEQFF. In nucleotides, the CDR3 is TGTGCCAGCAGTACCGGACTAGCGGGAGTGAATGAGCAGTTCTTC.

This clone has only one observation. The rearrangement uses TRBV12-5 and TRBJ1-3; D gene ambiguous. CDR1 is LGHNT, CDR2 FRNRAP, per germline. This CDR3 has 12 amino acids. The V end lost 8 bases, the J end lost 2 bases, and 7 bases lay between the germline ends. The DNA for the CDR3 is TGTGCTAGTCTTACAACTGGAAACACCATATATTTT. This encodes CASLTTGNTIYF. Full variable domain (remainder filled in from reference TRBV12-5 and TRBJ1-3): DARVTQTPRHKVTEMGQEVTMRCQPILGHNTVFWYRQTMMQGLELLAYFRNRAPLDDSGMPKDRFSAEMPDATLATLKIQPSEPRDSAVYFCASLTTGNTIYFGEGSWLTVV.

This CDR3 is CASSPDSRNYGYTF. The DNA for the CDR3 is TGTGCCAGCAGTCCGGACAGCCGAAACTATGGCTACACCTTC. The rearrangement links TRBV28 to TRBJ1-2; D perhaps matches TRBD1 (6 bases). The V gene lost 5 bases and the J gene lost 2 bases, with 12 bases spanning the gap. Per germline, CDR1 MDHEN and CDR2 SYDVKM. The CDR3 extends over 14 amino acids.

The CDR3 bases are TGCGCCAGCAGCCAAGATCTGGGGACTAGCTACGAGCAGTACTTC. Amino acids: CASSQDLGTSYEQYF. The V gene is TRBV4-3, the J gene TRBJ2-7; 8 nucleotides line up with TRBD2. Germline CDR1 LGHNA, CDR2 YSLEER. Trimming cost V 0 bases and J 3 bases; bases outside gene matches: 4. The CDR3 spans 15 residues.

The rearrangement joins TRBV7-2 to TRBJ1-1; D not certain. The V and J ends lost 3 bases and 4 bases respectively, with 9 bases between them. The CDR3 is 13 amino acids. Germline-derived CDR1 and CDR2 are SGHTA and FQGNSA. The CDR3 DNA reads TGTGCCAGCAGCTTCGGTGGAGGCACTGAAGCTTTCTTT. Protein: CASSFGGGTEAFF.

The chain uses TRBV4-3 and TRBJ1-2, with D possibly being TRBD1 (6 bases). Germline V gives CDR1 LGHNA, CDR2 YSLEER. The V end was cut by 1 base, the J end by 0 bases, with 12 bases between. The CDR3 runs 16 residues. For the CDR3, the DNA is TGCGCCAGCAGCCAAGGGTGGCCAGGGGCTAACTATGGCTACACCTTC. Protein: CASSQGWPGANYGYTF.

The rearrangement joins TRBV6-1 to TRBJ1-5; D remains unclear. The CDR3 extends over 15 amino acids. V dropped 4 bases and J dropped 0 bases, with 10 bases sitting between them. CDR1 and CDR2 (germline): MNHNS, SASEGT. The CDR3 loop reads CASSVADTSNQPQHF. DNA of the CDR3: TGTGCCAGCAGTGTAGCTGACACTAGCAATCAGCCCCAGCATTTT.

This clone came up a few times. This chain connects TRBV19 to TRBJ1-2, with 9 bases aligning to TRBD1. The V segment lost 3 bases and the J segment 8 bases; nucleotides outside the gene matches: 4. The CDR3 extends over 13 amino acids. CDR1 and CDR2 from the germline V gene are LNHDA and SQIVND (reference sequence). The CDR3 DNA reads TGTGCCAGTAGTATTGGACAGGGGTGGGGCTACACCTTC. As protein: CASSIGQGWGYTF. The full variable domain, completed using reference TRBV19 and TRBJ1-2, is DGGITQSPKYLFRKEGQNVTLSCEQNLNHDAMYWYRQDPGQGLRLIYYSQIVNDFQKGDIAEGYSVSREKKESFPLTVTSAQKNPTAFYLCASSIGQGWGYTFGSGTRLTVV.

The chain joins TRBV4-3 to TRBJ2-1; D may be TRBD2 (5 bases). Looked up from germline, CDR1 is LGHNA and CDR2 is YSLEER. This CDR3 is built from 13 residues. V lost 2 bases, J lost 12 bases, and 14 bases lay in between. CDR3 protein: CASSQLASFGQFF. The CDR3 region has the DNA TGCGCCAGCAGCCAACTAGCCAGCTTCGGGCAGTTCTTC.

This sequence joins TRBV5-6 and TRBJ2-7; D remains unclear. CDR1 SGHDT and CDR2 YYEEEE come from the germline V gene. The CDR3 sequence is 11 residues long. The V and J ends lost 2 bases and 4 bases respectively, with 4 bases between them. CDR3: CASSFNYEQYF. The CDR3 nucleotides read TGTGCCAGCAGCTTTAATTACGAGCAGTACTTC.